This is a list of T cell receptor beta chains from one sample in a study of T-cell reconstitution after alpha-beta-depleted transplantation in children. TCRdb independently ran MiXCR on the PCR reads; one entry per CDR3 protein. The sample has over 150,000 distinct CDR3 sequences; about 6.8% are singletons. The input for sequencing was PBMCs from the stem cell graft donor, taken from the stem cell graft. These receptors originate from a human donor who donated a stem cell graft to a child with Wiskott-Aldrich syndrome. Both conserved end residues are part of each CDR3. A D gene is named only where the DNA matches it firmly. Where a row states a size, it is once, few, many or the class of an expanded clone; other rows omit it.

abundance: NA
v_gene: TRBV11-2
d_gene: TRBD2
j_gene: TRBJ2-1
CDR3nt: TGTGCCAGCAGCTCCCGAAGCGGGGGGCAGGATGAGCAGTTCTTC
CDR3aa: CASSSRSGGQDEQFF

abundance: many
v_gene: TRBV5-1
d_gene: TRBD1
j_gene: TRBJ1-5
CDR3nt: TGCGCCAGCAGCTTGACAGGGGGCGGGGAGCCCCAGCATTTT
CDR3aa: CASSLTGGGEPQHF

abundance: many
v_gene: TRBV2
d_gene: NA
j_gene: TRBJ1-5
CDR3nt: TGTGCCAGCTGCCCAGAGTTCGGTCAGCCCCAGCATTTT
CDR3aa: CASCPEFGQPQHF

abundance: many
v_gene: TRBV6-5
d_gene: TRBD1
j_gene: TRBJ2-5
CDR3nt: TGTGCCAGCAGTTACTCTGTAGGGGGCGCCCAAGAGACCCAGTACTTC
CDR3aa: CASSYSVGGAQETQYF

abundance: many
v_gene: TRBV20-1
d_gene: NA
j_gene: TRBJ2-1
CDR3nt: TGCAGCGGTTTTAGCGGAGCCTACAATGAGCAGTTCTTC
CDR3aa: CSGFSGAYNEQFF

abundance: many
v_gene: TRBV7-2
d_gene: NA
j_gene: TRBJ2-7
CDR3nt: TGTGCCAGCAGCTATACAGATGAGCAGTACTTC
CDR3aa: CASSYTDEQYF

abundance: many
v_gene: TRBV29-1
d_gene: TRBD1
j_gene: TRBJ2-5
CDR3nt: TGCAGCGCCGCGACAGGGACAGAGACCCAGTACTTC
CDR3aa: CSAATGTETQYF

abundance: many
v_gene: TRBV6-5
d_gene: NA
j_gene: TRBJ1-2
CDR3nt: TGTGCCAGCAACCATAGGAGTTCTGGCTACACCTTC
CDR3aa: CASNHRSSGYTF

abundance: many
v_gene: TRBV4-1
d_gene: NA
j_gene: TRBJ2-3
CDR3nt: TGCGCCAGCAGCCAAAGGGCTAGGAGCACAGATACGCAGTATTTT
CDR3aa: CASSQRARSTDTQYF

abundance: many
v_gene: TRBV29-1
d_gene: NA
j_gene: TRBJ2-2
CDR3nt: TGCAGCGTTGCGGCCAGGGCGAACACCGGGGAGCTGTTTTTT
CDR3aa: CSVAARANTGELFF

abundance: many
v_gene: TRBV20-1
d_gene: NA
j_gene: TRBJ2-1
CDR3nt: TGCAGTGCCCGCCTTAAGGACGGTGAGCAGTTCTTC
CDR3aa: CSARLKDGEQFF

abundance: many
v_gene: TRBV24-1
d_gene: TRBD2
j_gene: TRBJ2-1
CDR3nt: TGTGCCACCAGTGATTGGGGCGGGAGTCGAAACAATGAGCAGTTCTTC
CDR3aa: CATSDWGGSRNNEQFF

abundance: few
v_gene: TRBV3-1
d_gene: TRBD2
j_gene: TRBJ2-7
CDR3nt: TGTGCCAGCAGCCATGCGGGAGGGGGCGAGCAGTACTTC
CDR3aa: CASSHAGGGEQYF

abundance: many
v_gene: TRBV9
d_gene: NA
j_gene: TRBJ2-5
CDR3nt: TGTGCCAGCAGCGTATCTTCAGTCCAAGAGACCCAGTACTTC
CDR3aa: CASSVSSVQETQYF

abundance: few
v_gene: TRBV5-1
d_gene: NA
j_gene: TRBJ2-7
CDR3nt: TGCGCCAGCAGCTTGGAAGGGGGACCTTACGAGCAGTACTTC
CDR3aa: CASSLEGGPYEQYF

abundance: many
v_gene: TRBV12-3/TRBV12-4
d_gene: NA
j_gene: TRBJ2-1
CDR3nt: TGTGCCAGCAGTTTGTGGAGAGACAATGAGCAGTTCTTC
CDR3aa: CASSLWRDNEQFF

abundance: many
v_gene: TRBV19
d_gene: NA
j_gene: TRBJ1-1
CDR3nt: TGTGCCAGTAGTCTGGGGGTAGACACTGAAGCTTTCTTT
CDR3aa: CASSLGVDTEAFF

abundance: few
v_gene: TRBV4-3
d_gene: TRBD2
j_gene: TRBJ2-1
CDR3nt: TGCGCCAGCAGCCGATTAGGTGAGCGGGATGATACCAATGAGCAGTTCTTC
CDR3aa: CASSRLGERDDTNEQFF

abundance: many
v_gene: TRBV19
d_gene: NA
j_gene: TRBJ2-1
CDR3nt: TGTGCCAGTAGTGAACTGGGCTCCTACAATGAGCAGTTCTTC
CDR3aa: CASSELGSYNEQFF

abundance: many
v_gene: TRBV12-3/TRBV12-4
d_gene: NA
j_gene: TRBJ2-1
CDR3nt: TGTGCCAGCAGTTTAAGTCGAGGGGGAGAGCAGTTCTTC
CDR3aa: CASSLSRGGEQFF

abundance: many
v_gene: TRBV27
d_gene: NA
j_gene: TRBJ1-5
CDR3nt: TGTGCCAGCAGTTTATCGGCCAGGGAGGGCAATCAGCCCCAGCATTTT
CDR3aa: CASSLSAREGNQPQHF

abundance: many
v_gene: TRBV20-1
d_gene: TRBD1
j_gene: TRBJ1-6
CDR3nt: TGCAGTGCTAGAGGGGACAGGGGAGGTCTTAATTCACCCCTCCACTTT
CDR3aa: CSARGDRGGLNSPLHF

abundance: few
v_gene: TRBV5-1
d_gene: NA
j_gene: TRBJ2-6
CDR3nt: TGCGCCAGCAGCTCCAATTTACCTGCTGGGGCCAACGTCCTGACTTTC
CDR3aa: CASSSNLPAGANVLTF

abundance: NA
v_gene: TRBV11-2
d_gene: TRBD2
j_gene: TRBJ2-1
CDR3nt: TGTGCCAGCAGCCTGACTAGCGGAAATGGGTTGGGGGCCTACAATGAGCAGTTCTTC
CDR3aa: CASSLTSGNGLGAYNEQFF

abundance: many
v_gene: TRBV7-7
d_gene: NA
j_gene: TRBJ2-1
CDR3nt: TGTGCCAGCAGTTTTAGCCCCGGCAATGAGCAGTTCTTC
CDR3aa: CASSFSPGNEQFF

abundance: NA
v_gene: TRBV20-1
d_gene: TRBD2
j_gene: TRBJ2-3
CDR3nt: TGCTGTGCTAGCTTAGGGCTAGCGGGGGGTCCGAAATGGGCAGATACGCAGTATTTT
CDR3aa: CCASLGLAGGPKWADTQYF

abundance: many
v_gene: TRBV18
d_gene: NA
j_gene: TRBJ2-5
CDR3nt: TGTGCCAGCTCACCCCAGGGCCAAGAGACCCAGTACTTC
CDR3aa: CASSPQGQETQYF

abundance: medium-sized
v_gene: TRBV4-2
d_gene: NA
j_gene: TRBJ2-6
CDR3nt: TGTGCCAGCAGCCACGAGGGGGCGGGAGGGGCCAACGTCCTGACTTTC
CDR3aa: CASSHEGAGGANVLTF

abundance: many
v_gene: TRBV11-2
d_gene: NA
j_gene: TRBJ2-1
CDR3nt: TGTGCCAGCAGCTTAATGAAGGGCTCCTACAATGAGCAGTTCTTC
CDR3aa: CASSLMKGSYNEQFF

abundance: many
v_gene: TRBV20-1
d_gene: NA
j_gene: TRBJ2-7
CDR3nt: TGCAGTGTAAGGTCCCCCGTCGGAGCTACCTACGAGCAGTACTTC
CDR3aa: CSVRSPVGATYEQYF

abundance: many
v_gene: TRBV4-3
d_gene: TRBD1
j_gene: TRBJ1-1
CDR3nt: TGCGCCAGCAGCCACCGGGACAGGGGAACTGAAGCTTTCTTT
CDR3aa: CASSHRDRGTEAFF

abundance: many
v_gene: TRBV4-2
d_gene: NA
j_gene: TRBJ2-5
CDR3nt: TGTGCCAGCAGCCGAACATCAGGGAGGTGGGAGACCCAGTACTTC
CDR3aa: CASSRTSGRWETQYF

abundance: few
v_gene: TRBV20-1
d_gene: TRBD2
j_gene: TRBJ2-3
CDR3nt: TGCAGTGCTAGAGACCGAATCACTAGCGGGGCCACAGATACGCAGTATTTT
CDR3aa: CSARDRITSGATDTQYF

abundance: once
v_gene: TRBV7-2
d_gene: NA
j_gene: TRBJ2-7
CDR3nt: TGTGCCAGCAGCCTAGCCACTTTGGGCCACGAGCAGTACTTC
CDR3aa: CASSLATLGHEQYF

abundance: few
v_gene: TRBV5-1
d_gene: NA
j_gene: TRBJ2-7
CDR3nt: TGCGCCAGCAGCTTGCTACAGGGTGAAGGACCGACTAACGAGCAGTACTTC
CDR3aa: CASSLLQGEGPTNEQYF

abundance: many
v_gene: TRBV28
d_gene: NA
j_gene: TRBJ1-5
CDR3nt: TGTGCCAGCAGTCAGGAACAGCCCCAGCATTTT
CDR3aa: CASSQEQPQHF

abundance: many
v_gene: TRBV27
d_gene: TRBD1
j_gene: TRBJ2-2
CDR3nt: TGTGCCAGCAGACGGACAGGGGGGGCCGGGGAGCTGTTTTTT
CDR3aa: CASRRTGGAGELFF

abundance: many
v_gene: TRBV5-1
d_gene: NA
j_gene: TRBJ1-2
CDR3nt: TGCGCCAGCAGCTTGGAAGGGGCACTTCGGCTATATGGCTACACCTTC
CDR3aa: CASSLEGALRLYGYTF

abundance: many
v_gene: TRBV6-1
d_gene: TRBD2
j_gene: TRBJ2-3
CDR3nt: TGTGCCAGCAGTGAACTAGCGGGGGGGCCAGATACGCAGTATTTT
CDR3aa: CASSELAGGPDTQYF

abundance: many
v_gene: TRBV27
d_gene: TRBD2
j_gene: TRBJ2-1
CDR3nt: TGTGCCAGCAGCACTCCGAGGGCTAGCGGGAGAAATGAGCAGTTCTTC
CDR3aa: CASSTPRASGRNEQFF

abundance: many
v_gene: TRBV12-3/TRBV12-4
d_gene: TRBD1
j_gene: TRBJ2-6
CDR3nt: TGTGCCAGCAGTTTAAAACAGGGGTCTGGGGCCAACGTCCTGACTTTC
CDR3aa: CASSLKQGSGANVLTF

abundance: many
v_gene: TRBV12-3/TRBV12-4
d_gene: NA
j_gene: TRBJ2-1
CDR3nt: TGTGCCAGCAGTTTTTCTAGAGTGTGGGGCAATGAGCAGTTCTTC
CDR3aa: CASSFSRVWGNEQFF

abundance: NA
v_gene: TRBV2
d_gene: NA
j_gene: TRBJ2-3
CDR3nt: TGTGCCAGCAGTGTCCTCGGGGGGCGGACAGATACGCAGTATTTT
CDR3aa: CASSVLGGRTDTQYF

abundance: many
v_gene: TRBV11-2
d_gene: TRBD2
j_gene: TRBJ2-1
CDR3nt: TGTGCCAGCAGCTCACCCTCACCGGGACTAGCGGGAGGCGGGGAGCAGTTCTTC
CDR3aa: CASSSPSPGLAGGGEQFF

abundance: NA
v_gene: TRBV5-5
d_gene: NA
j_gene: TRBJ1-2
CDR3nt: TGTGCCAGCAGCATACAAAGGACAGATGGCTACACCTTC
CDR3aa: CASSIQRTDGYTF

abundance: few
v_gene: TRBV12-3/TRBV12-4
d_gene: TRBD2
j_gene: TRBJ2-3
CDR3nt: TGTGCCAGCAGCAGCGGGACTAGCGGTACGCAGTATTTT
CDR3aa: CASSSGTSGTQYF

abundance: many
v_gene: TRBV5-5
d_gene: NA
j_gene: TRBJ1-2
CDR3nt: TGTGCCAGCAGCTTGCGGCCAGAAAGAATCTATGGCTACACCTTC
CDR3aa: CASSLRPERIYGYTF

abundance: NA
v_gene: TRBV4-3
d_gene: NA
j_gene: TRBJ2-1
CDR3nt: TGCGCCAGCAGCCAAGATCCCAGCGGGCCCTACAATGAGCAGTTCTTC
CDR3aa: CASSQDPSGPYNEQFF

abundance: many
v_gene: TRBV20-1
d_gene: TRBD2
j_gene: TRBJ2-3
CDR3nt: TGCAGTGCTAGCTCAGCGGGAGGGTTGGGGCCCACAGATACGCAGTATTTT
CDR3aa: CSASSAGGLGPTDTQYF

abundance: many
v_gene: TRBV12-3/TRBV12-4
d_gene: NA
j_gene: TRBJ2-3
CDR3nt: TGTGCCAGCACGTCAGGAAGGGTCACAGATACGCAGTATTTT
CDR3aa: CASTSGRVTDTQYF